These 8 T cell receptor beta chains were sequenced from one sample in a study of low-dose radiotherapy and immunotherapy resistance in tumors (dated by TCRdb to between 2020 and 2023). This sample was sequenced with an Illumina MiniSeq. First-strand cDNA was synthesized with Superscript III and a set of TRAV- and TRBV-specific primers, covering both TCRalpha and TCRbeta chains. TCRs were amplified for around 20 PCR cycles with Phusion, using a constant-region primer paired with the adapter attached to the V primers. TCRdb trimmed public reads at Q25 via fastp, called clones via MiXCR and kept in-frame beta chains. Rows with a matching CDR3 protein are joined into one entry that keeps the most common DNA and genes. The sample table holds 75,000 to 95,000 distinct CDR3 sequences, of which 9% to 9.5% were seen once. The ten largest clones represent under 1.1% of the sample. The time point label corresponds to: before trial treatment.

This specimen was PBMCs, taken before treatment. The receptors here all came from a male donor with prostate cancer.

As to this clonotype: A much more abundant neighbour one base away suggests this may be a read error. The chain links TRBV19 to TRBJ2-1; 7 nucleotides agree with TRBD1. Germline loops: CDR1 LNHDA, CDR2 SQIVND (reference sequence). Trimming at V came to 5 bases and at J to 10 bases, leaving 8 bases not matched to a gene. The CDR3 runs 13 residues. In DNA, the CDR3 is TGTGCCAGTAGTGACAGGGTGATCGACGAGCAGTTCTTC. Translation: CASSDRVIDEQFF.

In this sample, this clonotype turned up many times. The chain uses TRBV27 and TRBJ2-7; 7 positions match TRBD1. Germline-derived CDR1 and CDR2 are MNHEY and SMNVEV (reference sequence). Trimming cost V 2 bases and J 1 base; bases outside gene matches: 2. The CDR3 has 14 residues. The CDR3 loop is CASSLRQGSYEQYF. The CDR3 region has the DNA TGTGCCAGCAGTTTACGACAGGGATCCTACGAGCAGTACTTC.

V gene TRBV5-4 combines with J gene TRBJ1-4; the match to TRBD1 covers 10 bases. This CDR3 spans 15 amino acids. Unmatched junction bases numbered 3, after V lost 4 bases and J lost 3 bases. The germline gives CDR1 SGHNT, CDR2 YYREEE (reference sequence). Written as DNA, the CDR3 is TGTGCCAGCAGCGCCGGACAGGGGGCTAATGAAAAACTGTTTTTT. This encodes CASSAGQGANEKLFF.

This clonotype was detected many times. This chain connects TRBV5-1 to TRBJ2-7; 7 nucleotides line up with TRBD1. Germline V gives CDR1 SGHRS, CDR2 YFSETQ. CDR3 length: 14 residues. V was clipped by 4 bases and J by 4 bases; unmatched bases: 8. The CDR3 sequence is CASSLGQTFYEQYF. The CDR3 region has the DNA TGCGCCAGCAGCCTGGGACAGACCTTTTACGAGCAGTACTTC.

In its sample, this clonotype was seen many times. The chain combines TRBV7-2 with TRBJ2-3, with D perhaps matching TRBD2 (5 bases). The CDR3 consists of 15 residues. Per the germline V gene, CDR1 is SGHTA and CDR2 is FQGNSA. The ends were cut back, 6 bases at V and 6 bases at J, with 19 bases in the middle. The CDR3 region has the DNA TGTGCCAGCAGACGGGGTCGAGTGCCCGCGGATACGCAGTATTTT. Encoded protein: CASRRGRVPADTQYF.

The chain joins TRBV18 to TRBJ1-1; a possible D gene is TRBD1 (5 bases). This CDR3 has 16 amino acids. V was cut by 4 bases and J by 0 bases, with 15 bases left in between. The V gene's germline CDR1 is KGHSH and CDR2 LQKENI. The CDR3 DNA reads TGTGCCAGCTCACTTCCCGGGACCTCCGTGAACACTGAAGCTTTCTTT. It is translated as CASSLPGTSVNTEAFF.

This clonotype was seen repeatedly, ten times or more. The V gene is TRBV11-2, the J gene TRBJ1-2; D may be TRBD1 (6 bases). V was trimmed by 0 bases and J by 4 bases, leaving 12 bases between them. The CDR3 is made up of 15 amino acids. The germline V gene encodes CDR1 SGHAT and CDR2 FQNNGV. This CDR3 is CASSLDPGATYGYTF. CDR3 in DNA: TGTGCCAGCAGCTTAGATCCGGGGGCCACCTATGGCTACACCTTC. The full variable domain, rest sourced from reference TRBV11-2 and TRBJ1-2, is EAGVAQSPRYKIIEKRQSVAFWCNPISGHATLYWYQQILGQGPKLLIQFQNNGVVDDSQLPKDRFSAERLKGVDSTLKIQPAKLEDSAVYLCASSLDPGATYGYTFGSGTRLTVV.

This clonotype came up many times. The chain combines TRBV7-2 with TRBJ1-1; a weak D match, TRBD1 (6 bases). Per the germline V gene, CDR1 is SGHTA and CDR2 is FQGNSA. This CDR3 comprises 15 residues. V shed 5 bases and J shed 5 bases, with 18 bases lying between them. The CDR3 spells CASSLQRARGTEAFF. Written as DNA, the CDR3 is TGTGCCAGCAGCCTTCAGCGTGCGAGGGGGACTGAAGCTTTCTTT.